The 27 T cell receptor beta chains in this list originate from one sample, sequenced in a study of T cells expressing NK-cell markers. Following a re-call of the 5' RACE reads, TCRdb has one entry per CDR3 protein and lacks DNA. Its table records about 430,000 distinct CDR3 sequences. Sequencing was carried out using blood T cells: a sorted CD56 or NKG2C T cell subset, CD4+ or CD8+ T cells, or bulk PBMC T cells (not recorded which). Every receptor here comes from a woman between 50 and 59 years old in good health.

The chain carries TRBV5-1 and TRBJ2-2; the D gene TCRdb calls, TRBD2, cannot be checked with no DNA. The CDR3 runs 17 residues. Germline V lookup: CDR1 SGHRS, CDR2 YFSETQ. The CDR3 loop reads CASSLDRREDRTGELFF.

The chain joins TRBV19 to TRBJ2-1; the D call of TRBD1 rests on TCRdb alone, since no DNA is present to check it. Per the germline V gene, CDR1 is LNHDA and CDR2 is SQIVND (reference sequence). The CDR3 contains 15 residues. The chain's CDR3 is CASNRWRQGALEQFF.

V is TRBV16 and J is TRBJ1-5; without DNA, the TCRdb call of TRBD1 cannot be checked. Germline CDR1 KGHSY, CDR2 FQNENV. The length of the CDR3 is 15 residues. The CDR3 spells CASSQSVPRDQPQHF.

The V call is TRBV20-1, the J call TRBJ1-2; TCRdb gives TRBD1 as the D gene, but with no DNA this cannot be confirmed. The CDR3 extends over 15 amino acids. Germline V lookup: CDR1 DFQATT, CDR2 SNEGSKA (reference sequence). The CDR3 is CSARGIQGGQDGYTF.

V gene TRBV28 combines with J gene TRBJ2-5. The CDR3 has 11 residues. From germline, CDR1 is MDHEN and CDR2 SYDVKM. This chain's CDR3 is CASRVWETQYF.

The rearrangement uses TRBV10-3 and TRBJ1-1; TCRdb gives TRBD1 as the D gene, but with no DNA this cannot be confirmed. This CDR3 contains 15 residues. Germline V CDR1 and CDR2: ENHRY, SYGVKD. CDR3: CAISEPRTGAGGAFF.

V is TRBV20-1 and J is TRBJ2-4; TCRdb outputs TRBD2, but without DNA this stays unchecked. CDR1 is DFQATT and CDR2 is SNEGSKA in the germline V gene (reference sequence). The CDR3 consists of 17 residues. The CDR3 loop reads CSARPSGSGVAKNIQYF.

The chain is built from TRBV20-1 and TRBJ2-1; TCRdb's assignment of TRBD1 cannot be checked, as there is no DNA. This CDR3 comprises 13 residues. Per the germline V gene, CDR1 is DFQATT and CDR2 is SNEGSKA (reference sequence). The CDR3 loop reads CGATGYTSSEQFF.

The V gene is TRBV5-1, the J gene TRBJ2-1; TCRdb's D call, TRBD1, is unchecked because there is no DNA. The CDR3 length is 14 residues. The germline gives CDR1 SGHRS, CDR2 YFSETQ. Here the CDR3 reads CASRLGGGYNEQFF.

The J gene is TRBJ2-1, the V gene TRBV7-8; TCRdb outputs TRBD1, but without DNA this stays unchecked. Germline loops: CDR1 SGHVS, CDR2 FQNEAQ. This CDR3 has 16 amino acids. CDR3 region: CASSRTGTGFFNEQFF.

This chain's CDR3 is CASGRSAEAFF. The gene calls are TRBV12-3 or TRBV12-4 and TRBJ1-1. The CDR3 consists of 11 residues.

The chain joins TRBV11-2 to TRBJ2-3; without DNA, the TCRdb call of TRBD1 cannot be checked. Germline V gives CDR1 SGHAT, CDR2 FQNNGV. This CDR3 spans 18 amino acids. The CDR3 region is CASSSRRGQTLFTDTQYF.

V and J are TRBV10-3 and TRBJ2-1; the D gene TCRdb calls, TRBD2, cannot be checked with no DNA. Germline assignment: CDR1 ENHRY and CDR2 SYGVKD. The CDR3 spans 13 residues. CDR3 protein: CATEREGANEQFF.

The chain employs TRBV14 and TRBJ2-1; TCRdb's D gene call, TRBD1, goes unchecked for lack of DNA. Germline V gives CDR1 SGHDN, CDR2 FVKESK. This CDR3 spans 12 amino acids. The CDR3 reads CASSLPGYEQFF.

The chain has TRBV12-3 or TRBV12-4 and TRBJ2-3; TCRdb outputs TRBD1, but without DNA this stays unchecked. The CDR3 covers 16 residues. This CDR3 is CASSRPRGTATDTQYF.

This chain uses TRBV20-1 with TRBJ1-1. The CDR3 runs to 12 residues. The V gene's germline CDR1 is DFQATT and CDR2 SNEGSKA (reference sequence). CDR3 region: CSTRQMNTEAFF.

V usage is TRBV20-1 and J usage is TRBJ1-2; lacking DNA, the TRBD1 call made by TCRdb goes unchecked. The length of the CDR3 is 14 residues. CDR1 and CDR2 from the germline V gene are DFQATT and SNEGSKA (reference sequence). CDR3: CSASPRGRSYGYTF.

CDR3 region: CASSLEGDRPTQYF. J is TRBJ2-5 and V is TRBV7-6; lacking DNA, the TRBD1 call made by TCRdb goes unchecked. Germline V gene lookup returns CDR1 SGHVS and CDR2 FNYEAQ. This CDR3 region has 14 residues. Based on the CDR3 plus reference TRBV7-6 and TRBJ2-5, the full variable domain is GAGVSQSPRYKVTKRGQDVALRCDPISGHVSLYWYRQALGQGPEFLTYFNYEAQQDKSGLPNDRFSAERPEGSISTLTIQRTEQRDSAMYRCASSLEGDRPTQYFGPGTRLLVL.

The chain couples TRBV28 to TRBJ1-6. This CDR3 spans 14 amino acids. CDR1 MDHEN and CDR2 SYDVKM come from the germline V gene. This CDR3 is CASSLLGSDSPLHF.

The V gene is TRBV9, the J gene TRBJ2-1; checking the TCRdb D call of TRBD2 is not possible without DNA. Germline V lookup: CDR1 SGDLS, CDR2 YYNGEE. CDR3 size: 12 residues. This chain's CDR3 is CASSVAGVEQFF.

The V call is TRBV20-1, the J call TRBJ2-5; TCRdb gives TRBD2 as the D gene, but with no DNA this cannot be confirmed. Germline V gives CDR1 DFQATT, CDR2 SNEGSKA (reference sequence). This CDR3 comprises 13 residues. The chain's CDR3 is CSARALGGSFQYF.

The J gene is TRBJ2-1, the V gene TRBV12-3 or TRBV12-4. The CDR3 consists of 15 residues. CDR3 amino acids: CASSRRLGTYNEQFF.

The chain's CDR3 is CASSPLAGGLSSYNEQFF. The V and J genes are TRBV11-2 and TRBJ2-1; TCRdb's D call, TRBD2, is unchecked because there is no DNA. Germline CDR1 and CDR2: SGHAT and FQNNGV. The CDR3 spans 18 residues.

The chain links TRBV9 to TRBJ2-5. This CDR3 is built from 13 residues. Germline V gene data show CDR1 as SGDLS and CDR2 as YYNGEE. CDR3 protein: CASSGRGLETQYF. The full variable domain, rest sourced from reference TRBV9 and TRBJ2-5, is DSGVTQTPKHLITATGQRVTLRCSPRSGDLSVYWYQQSLDQGLQFLIQYYNGEERAKGNILERFSAQQFPDLHSELNLSSLELGDSALYFCASSGRGLETQYFGPGTRLLVL.

The J gene is TRBJ2-5, the V gene TRBV3-1; TCRdb reports TRBD1, a call that lacks DNA to check it against. Germline V gives CDR1 LGHDT, CDR2 YNNKEL (reference sequence). The CDR3 loop spans 16 amino acids. CDR3 sequence reads: CASSQPPTGARKTQYF.

The chain employs TRBV7-2 and TRBJ2-3; TCRdb's D call, TRBD2, is unchecked because there is no DNA. Per the germline V gene, CDR1 is SGHTA and CDR2 is FQGNSA. The CDR3 covers 18 residues. The chain's CDR3 is CASSLGRSGRLSTDTQYF. Based on the CDR3 plus reference TRBV7-2 and TRBJ2-3, the full variable domain is GAGVSQSPSNKVTEKGKDVELRCDPISGHTALYWYRQSLGQGLEFLIYFQGNSAPDKSGLPSDRFSAERTGGSVSTLTIQRTQQEDSAVYLCASSLGRSGRLSTDTQYFGPGTRLTVL.

The rearrangement uses TRBV10-3 and TRBJ2-5; TCRdb's assignment of TRBD2 cannot be checked, as there is no DNA. Germline V gene sequence: CDR1 ENHRY, CDR2 SYGVKD. There are 15 residues in the CDR3. The CDR3 loop reads CAIRGLAKDEETQYF.